A selection of T cell receptor beta chains follows, all from one sample in a study of shared clonotypes between healthy human individuals. The protocol was immunoSEQ multiplex PCR, while the TCRdb copy is restricted to in-frame clones and leaves out a portion. Among about 1.1 million clones, about 84% were seen once, and the ten largest hold roughly 0.56%. The specimen sequenced was memory CD4+ T cells from PBMCs. These receptors all stem from a man aged 18 to 35 in good health. Some clones in this sample may be carry-over from other donors' samples. Each CDR3 is given with its conserved first and last residue. Each record gives: V gene, clone size, D gene, J gene, CDR3 DNA, CDR3 protein. A D gene is named only where the DNA matches it firmly. The size field is filled for only some rows; it gives once, few, many or a size class.

TRBV6-6,many,-,TRBJ1-6,TGTGCCAGCAGCCCTACGATTGAGGTCCCCCTCCACTTT,CASSPTIEVPLHF
TRBV4-1,many,-,TRBJ2-7,TGCGCCAGCAGCCAAGGTATCTCCTACGAGCAGTACTTC,CASSQGISYEQYF
TRBV7-2,-,-,TRBJ2-3,TGTGCCAGCAGCTTAGCGCAAGGAAGGGGGTATACGCAGTATTTT,CASSLAQGRGYTQYF
TRBV5-8,-,-,TRBJ1-1,TGTGCCAGCAGCTTGGCTGCCATGGGGTTCATGAACACTGAAGCTTTCTTT,CASSLAAMGFMNTEAFF
TRBV9,-,TRBD2,TRBJ2-1,TGTGCCAGCAGCGTCCTAGCGGGAGCCTACAATGAGCAGTTCTTC,CASSVLAGAYNEQFF
TRBV7-6,-,-,TRBJ1-1,TGTGCCAGCAGCCAGATGACAGCCGGGGGAACTGAAGCTTTCTTT,CASSQMTAGGTEAFF
TRBV15,-,-,TRBJ2-7,TGTGCCACCAGCAGAGTCACGGGAGTCTACGAGCAGTACTTC,CATSRVTGVYEQYF
TRBV30,-,TRBD2,TRBJ2-1,TGTGCCTGGAGTGTACCCCCGGGACTAGCGGGAGGGCCAATCAGGTACAATGAGCAGTTCTTC,CAWSVPPGLAGGPIRYNEQFF
TRBV25-1,-,TRBD2,TRBJ2-5,TGTGCCAGCAGTGAGAGTCGGGGCGGGAGGAGTGAGACCCAGTACTTC,CASSESRGGRSETQYF
TRBV6-5,once,-,TRBJ2-7,TGTGCCAGCAGTTACTCGAAGGGACCTTACGAGCAGTACTTC,CASSYSKGPYEQYF
TRBV5-1,-,TRBD2,TRBJ2-5,TGCGCCAGCAGCGGTACCCTGACTAGCGGCCAAGAGACCCAGTACTTC,CASSGTLTSGQETQYF
TRBV18,-,-,TRBJ1-3,TGTGCCAGCTCACTGTCAGGGGCCTCTGGAAACACCATATATTTT,CASSLSGASGNTIYF
TRBV2,once,-,TRBJ2-2,TGTGCCAGCAGTTTAAGGACTCTCAGGACCGGCGGGGAGCTGTTTTTT,CASSLRTLRTGGELFF
TRBV28,many,-,TRBJ2-1,TGTGCCAGCAGTTCCCTTTTTAGCTTGAATGAGCAGTTCTTC,CASSSLFSLNEQFF
TRBV2,once,-,TRBJ1-5,TGTGCCAGCTGCCGGACCGAGGGCCTTCAGCCCCAGCATTTT,CASCRTEGLQPQHF
TRBV7-2,-,TRBD1,TRBJ2-1,TGTGCCAGCAGCTTTTGGGGGGGGACAGGGTCCGATGAGCAGTTCTTC,CASSFWGGTGSDEQFF
TRBV28,-,TRBD1,TRBJ2-2,TGTGCCAGCAGCCTCCGAGGGGGCGCGAACACCGGGGAGCTGTTTTTT,CASSLRGGANTGELFF
TRBV28,-,TRBD1,TRBJ2-4,TGTGCCAGCAGTTCAACCGGGACAGGGAAAAACATTCAGTACTTC,CASSSTGTGKNIQYF
TRBV27,-,TRBD1,TRBJ2-5,TGTGCCAGCAGCCATCGGGTAAGGACAGGGGTCGGAAAGACCCAGTACTTC,CASSHRVRTGVGKTQYF
TRBV2,-,-,TRBJ1-1,TGTGCCAGCAGGGTGGGATTGATCCAGAACACTGAAGCTTTCTTT,CASRVGLIQNTEAFF
TRBV9,-,-,TRBJ1-4,TGTGCCAGCAGCGTAGAAGGAAATAATGAAAAACTGTTTTTT,CASSVEGNNEKLFF
TRBV28,-,-,TRBJ2-5,TGTGCCAGCAGTTTGGGCCGGAACCAAGAGACCCAGTACTTC,CASSLGRNQETQYF
TRBV7-6,-,-,TRBJ2-3,TGTGCCAGCAGCCTGGGCCGACAGGGAGGATTAGATACGCAGTATTTT,CASSLGRQGGLDTQYF
TRBV23-1,-,-,TRBJ1-2,TGCGCCAGCAGTCATTTAACGGCGGGGGGCTACACCTTC,CASSHLTAGGYTF
TRBV9,-,TRBD1,TRBJ2-5,TGTGCCAGCAGCCCCACGGGGACAGGGGGCGGCGAGACCCAGTACTTC,CASSPTGTGGGETQYF
TRBV5-4,-,TRBD2,TRBJ2-6,TGTGCCAGCAGCCGGACTAGGGTAAACTCTGGGGCCAACGTCCTGACTTTC,CASSRTRVNSGANVLTF
TRBV7-2,-,TRBD2,TRBJ2-7,TGTGCCAGCAGCTTCGGACTAGCGGGGGACCAAGAGGAGCAGTACTTC,CASSFGLAGDQEEQYF
TRBV9,-,TRBD2,TRBJ2-1,TGTGCCAGCAGCGTCAGCGGGACCTCCTACAATGAGCAGTTCTTC,CASSVSGTSYNEQFF
TRBV6-5,few,-,TRBJ2-2,TGTGCCAGCAGTTACGGCAGCGGGGAGCTGTTTTTT,CASSYGSGELFF
TRBV5-1,few,-,TRBJ1-1,TGCGCCAGCAGCTTGGCCGGGACGGCGAACACTGAAGCTTTCTTT,CASSLAGTANTEAFF
TRBV28,-,TRBD1,TRBJ2-7,TGTGCCAGCAGTGAACAGGGGGCGCATGGGTACGAGCAGTACTTC,CASSEQGAHGYEQYF
TRBV6-5,-,-,TRBJ2-4,TGTGCCAGCAGTGATGTAGGGGGATGGGACATTCAGTACTTC,CASSDVGGWDIQYF
TRBV5-4,-,-,TRBJ2-7,TGTGCCAGCAGCTTGTGGGCCCTTAGGGGGGGAGGGAGCTCCTACGAGCAGTACTTC,CASSLWALRGGGSSYEQYF
TRBV28,once,-,TRBJ2-1,TGTGCCAGCAGTCCTATTCCGGGACTGGCCTTCTACAATGAGCAGTTCTTC,CASSPIPGLAFYNEQFF
TRBV28,-,TRBD1,TRBJ2-2,TGTGCCAGCAGTTTATCTGGGACAGGGATTTCCGGGGAGCTGTTTTTT,CASSLSGTGISGELFF
TRBV5-1,-,TRBD1,TRBJ1-2,TGCGCCAGCAGCTTCTCAGGGGGCGGCTATGGCTACACCTTC,CASSFSGGGYGYTF
TRBV19,-,-,TRBJ2-7,TGTGCCAGTAGTCTTACAGGGCGAGGAGAGCAGTACTTC,CASSLTGRGEQYF
TRBV30,-,-,TRBJ1-1,TGTGCCTGGAGTACTGCGAGGAACACTGAAGCTTTCTTT,CAWSTARNTEAFF
TRBV28,-,-,TRBJ2-1,TGTGCCAGCAGTTTATTGGGGACTTCTTCCTACAATGAGCAGTTCTTC,CASSLLGTSSYNEQFF